Following are 8 T cell receptor beta chains from one sample sequenced in a study of T cell repertoires in ileal Crohn's disease (dated by TCRdb to about 2019). The intended sense of this specimen's time point label: neoterminal ileum biopsy at postoperative endoscopy, about 6 months after surgery. The method was the immunoSEQ multiplex PCR assay. The source is immuneACCESS, and TCRdb retained only in-frame sequences with V and J called. Part of the clones is not carried over; for the studies checked, unresolved V genes explain less than half of this, and the remainder is unexplained. Recorded for this sample are about 12,000 clones; 78% of them occurred a single time. The ten largest clonotypes hold 4.5% to 5.5% of the sample. The source material was ileal tissue. The receptors shown here come from an adult with Crohn's disease.

The V call is TRBV7-4, the J call TRBJ2-3; 7 bases map to TRBD2. Germline values: CDR1 SGHVT, CDR2 SQSDAQ. The CDR3 runs to 19 residues. Unmatched junction bases numbered 20, after V lost 6 bases and J lost 2 bases. In nucleotides, the CDR3 is TGTGCCAGCAGTACTCATTCCCGAGCGGGACTCCAGTTCACAGATACGCAGTATTTT. Its translation is CASSTHSRAGLQFTDTQYF.

The genes are TRBV7-9 and TRBJ1-2, with D maybe TRBD1 (5 bases). CDR1 SEHNR and CDR2 FQNEAQ come from the germline V gene (reference sequence). The CDR3 length is 14 residues. The germline V and J ends were trimmed by 3 bases and 4 bases, with 12 bases remaining between them. CDR3 DNA sequence: TGTGCCAGCAGCTTTACCAGGGAGGCCTATGGCTACACCTTC. Protein: CASSFTREAYGYTF.

The chain recombines TRBV7-3 with TRBJ2-1; 9 positions agree with TRBD2. This CDR3 has 15 amino acids. Germline V lookup: CDR1 SGHTA, CDR2 FQGTGA. V gave up 3 bases and J gave up 4 bases; unmatched junction bases: 4. The DNA for the CDR3 is TGTGCCAGCAGCTTCGGTAGCGGGAGTTACAATGAGCAGTTCTTC. This encodes CASSFGSGSYNEQFF. Full variable domain (outside the CDR3, taken from reference TRBV7-3 and TRBJ2-1): GAGVSQTPSNKVTEKGKYVELRCDPISGHTALYWYRQSLGQGPEFLIYFQGTGAADDSGLPNDRFFAVRPEGSVSTLKIQRTERGDSAVYLCASSFGSGSYNEQFFGPGTRLTVL.

CDR3 sequence: CASRSTVGTGGADTQYF. In DNA, the CDR3 is TGTGCCAGCAGATCGACGGTAGGGACAGGGGGCGCAGATACGCAGTATTTT. This chain links TRBV28 with TRBJ2-3, with TRBD1 matching over 12 bases. CDR1 and CDR2 from the germline V gene are MDHEN and SYDVKM. V dropped 6 bases and J dropped 4; count of bases not matched to a gene: 11. This CDR3 has 17 residues.

This chain joins TRBV10-1 and TRBJ2-1, with D maybe TRBD1 (6 bases). Germline lookup yields CDR1 WNHNN and CDR2 SYGVQD (reference sequence). V lost 8 bases to trimming and J lost 5 bases, with 13 bases between them. The CDR3 contains 13 residues. The CDR3 is CASAGQLDNEQFF. The CDR3, as DNA: TGCGCCAGCGCTGGACAGTTGGACAATGAGCAGTTCTTC.

This rearrangement joins TRBV5-1 to TRBJ1-4, with 7 positions matching TRBD1. Trimming cost V 1 base and J 10 bases; bases outside gene matches: 10. The CDR3 covers 15 residues. Germline lookup yields CDR1 SGHRS and CDR2 YFSETQ. The CDR3 reads CASSLTTGVQGKLFF. The CDR3 DNA reads TGCGCCAGCAGCTTGACCACAGGGGTTCAGGGAAAACTGTTTTTT.

CDR3 nucleotide sequence: TGTGCCAGCAGCTTACTACAGGGGGACACTGAAGCTTTCTTT. Translating it yields CASSLLQGDTEAFF. This chain uses TRBV11-2 with TRBJ1-1, with 8 bases that match TRBD1. V dropped 2 bases and J dropped 3; count of bases not matched to a gene: 2. The germline gives CDR1 SGHAT, CDR2 FQNNGV. The CDR3 contains 14 residues. Filled out from reference TRBV11-2 and TRBJ1-1, the complete variable domain reads EAGVAQSPRYKIIEKRQSVAFWCNPISGHATLYWYQQILGQGPKLLIQFQNNGVVDDSQLPKDRFSAERLKGVDSTLKIQPAKLEDSAVYLCASSLLQGDTEAFFGQGTRLTVV.

A few counts support this clone. The V and J genes are TRBV19 and TRBJ2-7, with TRBD1 matching over 10 bases. Germline V gene lookup returns CDR1 LNHDA and CDR2 SQIVND (reference sequence). The CDR3 length is 17 residues. With 5 bases clipped from V and 2 bases from J, the junction kept 12 bases outside the gene matches. CDR3 in DNA: TGTGCCAGTAGTCCCATACCCGGGACAGGGGCCACCTACGAGCAGTACTTC. Its protein product is CASSPIPGTGATYEQYF.